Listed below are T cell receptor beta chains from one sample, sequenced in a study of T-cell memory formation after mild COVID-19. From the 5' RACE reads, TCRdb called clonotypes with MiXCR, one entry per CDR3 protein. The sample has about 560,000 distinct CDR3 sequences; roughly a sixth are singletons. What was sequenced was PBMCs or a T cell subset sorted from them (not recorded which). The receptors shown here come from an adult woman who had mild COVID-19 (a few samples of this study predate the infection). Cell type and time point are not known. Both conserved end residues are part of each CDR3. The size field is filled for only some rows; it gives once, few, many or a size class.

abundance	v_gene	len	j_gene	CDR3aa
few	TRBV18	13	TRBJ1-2	CASSPLRGDGYTF
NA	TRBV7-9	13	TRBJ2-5	CASSVQGVETQYF
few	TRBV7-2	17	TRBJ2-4	CASSWRATGGAKNIQYF
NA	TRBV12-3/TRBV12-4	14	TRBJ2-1	CASSLGFSGDEQFF
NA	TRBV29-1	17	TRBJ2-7	CSVERTVEFGSSYEQYF
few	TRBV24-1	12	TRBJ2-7	CATATGGSEQYF
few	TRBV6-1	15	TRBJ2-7	CASSSGPPASYEQYF
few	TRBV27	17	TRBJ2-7	CASSLSLLAGEPGEQYF
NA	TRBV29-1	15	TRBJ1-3	CSVSLRSRSGNTIYF
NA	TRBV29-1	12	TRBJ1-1	CSGAQGHTEAFF
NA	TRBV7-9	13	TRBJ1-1	CASSSRRDTEAFF
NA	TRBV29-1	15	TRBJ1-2	CSVDIAAAISYGYTF
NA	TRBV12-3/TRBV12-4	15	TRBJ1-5	CASSSTFYSNQPQHF
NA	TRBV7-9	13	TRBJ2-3	CASSRTGLDTQYF
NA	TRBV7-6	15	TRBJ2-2	CASSLGPMNTGELFF
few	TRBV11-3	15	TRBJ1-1	CASSLFGFTNTEAFF
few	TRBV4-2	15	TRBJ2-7	CASSQRDRGSYEQYF
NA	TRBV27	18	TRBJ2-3	CASSFSRIANWGTDTQYF
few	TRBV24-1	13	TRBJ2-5	CATSVTDQETQYF
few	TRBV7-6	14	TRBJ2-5	CASSVGRWTETQYF
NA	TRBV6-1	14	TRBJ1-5	CASRGQGENQPQHF
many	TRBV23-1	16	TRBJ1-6	CASSQMGSTYNSPLHF
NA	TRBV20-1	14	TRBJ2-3	CSTDVRGAPDTQYF
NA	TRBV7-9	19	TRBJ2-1	CASSFGTAFKARDNNEQFF
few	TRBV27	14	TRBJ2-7	CASRKGQGYYEQYF
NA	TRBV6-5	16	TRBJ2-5	CASSYSNYRGGGTQYF
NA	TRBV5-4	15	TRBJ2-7	CASSWGLAGGQEQYF
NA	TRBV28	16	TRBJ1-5	CASSLKGKMGNQPQHF
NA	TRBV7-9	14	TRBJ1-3	CASSLESSGNTIYF
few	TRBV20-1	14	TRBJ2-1	CSAAHRGRYNEQFF
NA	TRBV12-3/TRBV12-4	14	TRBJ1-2	CASSLSPSFYGYTF
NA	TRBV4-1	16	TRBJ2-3	CASSQARDYYTDTQYF
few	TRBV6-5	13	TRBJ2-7	CASSQDITYEQYF
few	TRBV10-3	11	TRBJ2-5	CAIGSQETQYF
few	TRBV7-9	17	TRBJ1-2	CASSPRTGGPKNYGYTF
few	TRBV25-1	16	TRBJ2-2	CASSEPGLANTGELFF
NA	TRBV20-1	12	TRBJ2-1	CSARDGTTEQFF